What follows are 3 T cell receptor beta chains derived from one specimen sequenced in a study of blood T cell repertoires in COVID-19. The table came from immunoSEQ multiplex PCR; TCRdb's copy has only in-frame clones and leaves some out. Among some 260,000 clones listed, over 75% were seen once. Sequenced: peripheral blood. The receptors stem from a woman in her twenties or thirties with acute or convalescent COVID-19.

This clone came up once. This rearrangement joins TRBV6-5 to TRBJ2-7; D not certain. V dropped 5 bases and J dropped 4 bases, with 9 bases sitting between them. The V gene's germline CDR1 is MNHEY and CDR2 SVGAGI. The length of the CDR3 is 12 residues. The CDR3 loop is CASSTLGYEQYF. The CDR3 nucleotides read TGTGCCAGCAGTACCCTCGGGTACGAGCAGTACTTC.

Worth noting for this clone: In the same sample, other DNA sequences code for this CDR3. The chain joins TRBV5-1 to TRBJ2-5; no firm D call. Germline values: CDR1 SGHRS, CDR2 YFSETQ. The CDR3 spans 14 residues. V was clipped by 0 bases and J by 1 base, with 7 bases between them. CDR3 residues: CASSLGGVQETQYF. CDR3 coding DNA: TGCGCCAGCAGCTTGGGAGGTGTCCAAGAGACCCAGTACTTC.

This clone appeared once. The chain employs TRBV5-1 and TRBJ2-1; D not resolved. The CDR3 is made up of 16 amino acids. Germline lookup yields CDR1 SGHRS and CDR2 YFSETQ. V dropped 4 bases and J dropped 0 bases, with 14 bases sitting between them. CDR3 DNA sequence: TGCGCCAGCAGCCCCTCAACTATGCTCTCCTACAATGAGCAGTTCTTC. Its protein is CASSPSTMLSYNEQFF. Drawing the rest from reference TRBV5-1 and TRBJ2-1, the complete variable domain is KAGVTQTPRYLIKTRGQQVTLSCSPISGHRSVSWYQQTPGQGLQFLFEYFSETQRNKGNFPGRFSGRQFSNSRSEMNVSTLELGDSALYLCASSPSTMLSYNEQFFGPGTRLTVL.